The clone carrying this T cell receptor beta chain appeared many times. The germline gives CDR1 KGHDR, CDR2 SFDVKD. The CDR3 covers 14 residues. Trimming shortened V by 7 bases and J by 3 bases, and 11 bases separated the two germline ends. Time point noted: patch test 2, 6 weeks after DPC sensitization. Described treatment: therapeutic diphenylcyclopropenone sensitization with weekly scalp DPC. In the original analysis: The number of TCRs in each sample had a median of roughly 100,000 and spanned about 23,224 to 690,600. TCRdb reanalysed the RACE reads using MiXCR and keeps one entry per CDR3 protein. The V and J calls come from TCRdb's annotation, not from the publication. The sample consists of approximately 100,000 distinct CDR3 sequences, roughly a tenth of them appearing once. This entry comes from a study of human T cells and chemical hapten exposure.

The sample was whole blood, taken in connection with sensitization to the hapten diphenylcyclopropenone (DPC). The rearrangement links TRBV24-1 to TRBJ2-2; D gene ambiguous. The sequence came from a woman aged 40 to 50 with alopecia areata. Some clones in this sample may be carry-over from other donors' samples. CDR3 loop: CATSPTDDTGELFF. The CDR3 DNA sequence: TGTGCCACCAGCCCCACGGACGACACCGGGGAGCTGTTTTTT.